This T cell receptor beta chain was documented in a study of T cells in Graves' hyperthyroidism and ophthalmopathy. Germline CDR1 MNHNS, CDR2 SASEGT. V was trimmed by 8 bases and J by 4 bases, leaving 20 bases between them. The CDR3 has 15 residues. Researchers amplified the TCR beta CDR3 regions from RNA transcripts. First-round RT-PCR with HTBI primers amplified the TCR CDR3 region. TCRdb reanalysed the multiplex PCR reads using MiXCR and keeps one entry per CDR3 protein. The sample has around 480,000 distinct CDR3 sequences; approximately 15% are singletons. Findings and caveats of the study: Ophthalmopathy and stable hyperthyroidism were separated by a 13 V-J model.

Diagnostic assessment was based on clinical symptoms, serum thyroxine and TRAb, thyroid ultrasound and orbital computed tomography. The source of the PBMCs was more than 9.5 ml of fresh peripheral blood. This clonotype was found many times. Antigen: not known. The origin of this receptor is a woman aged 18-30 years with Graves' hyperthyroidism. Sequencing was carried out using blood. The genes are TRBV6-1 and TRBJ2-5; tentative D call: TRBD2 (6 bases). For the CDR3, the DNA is TGTGCCAGCGGGCCTGGGGGTAACGGGAGAGAGACCCAGTACTTC. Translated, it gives CASGPGGNGRETQYF.